The 31 T cell receptor beta chains reported below all come from one sample, sequenced in a study of Ad26.COV2.S vaccination and SARS-CoV-2 variants. Treatment of the sample: over 15 received Ad26.COV2.S at low or high dose, single or two shots; 5 received placebo; per-sample allocation not given. Specimen acquisition occurred on day 63 following the initial vaccine or placebo injection. Libraries were prepared by immunoSEQ multiplex PCR; TCRdb keeps only in-frame clonotypes and omits some of them. The sample lists 240,000 or so clones; approximately 90% were seen once. Source: peripheral blood, taken in a trial of Ad26.COV2.S vaccine versus placebo. All receptors derive from a person aged 18-60 years who received the Ad26.COV2.S COVID-19 vaccine or a placebo.

This sequence joins TRBV12-3 or TRBV12-4 and TRBJ1-2, with D perhaps TRBD1 (5 bases). This CDR3 spans 13 amino acids. V lost 3 bases to trimming and J lost 3 bases, with 8 bases between them. CDR3 amino acids: CASSLTADYGYTF. The CDR3 DNA is TGTGCCAGCAGTTTGACAGCGGACTATGGCTACACCTTC.

For the CDR3, the DNA is TGTGCCAGCAGCCAAGTCCCTCTTAGCGGCAGCTCCTACGAGCAGTACTTC. This gives the protein CASSQVPLSGSSYEQYF. The chain has TRBV3-1 (or the pseudogene TRBV3-2) and TRBJ2-7, with D possibly matching TRBD2 (6 bases). The CDR3 length is 17 residues. V gave up 1 base and J gave up 0 bases, with 16 bases separating them. Germline values: CDR1 LGHDT, CDR2 YNNKEL (reference sequence).

The rearrangement uses TRBV19 and TRBJ1-1; 9 bases fit TRBD1. The length of the CDR3 is 15 residues. V lost 5 bases, J lost 3 bases, and 7 bases stayed unmatched. Germline CDR1 LNHDA, CDR2 SQIVND (reference sequence). For the CDR3, the DNA is TGTGCCAGTAGTTCACTCCGACAGGGGGACACTGAAGCTTTCTTT. Encoded protein: CASSSLRQGDTEAFF.

The chain joins TRBV7-9 to TRBJ1-5; D unclear. Trimming left V 1 base short and J 0 bases short, with 10 bases between. The CDR3 is 16 residues long. Germline CDR1 and CDR2: SEHNR and FQNEAQ (reference sequence). Here the CDR3 DNA reads TGTGCCAGCAGCTTAGGTGGAGATCATAGCAATCAGCCCCAGCATTTT. Amino acids: CASSLGGDHSNQPQHF.

This clone was detected once. The rearrangement joins TRBV5-1 to TRBJ2-5; possible D gene TRBD1, 6 bases. With 3 bases removed from V and 3 bases from J, the gap between germline ends came to 12 bases. The CDR3 spans 14 residues. Germline CDR1 SGHRS, CDR2 YFSETQ. This chain's CDR3 is CASSYSGTKETQYF. The CDR3 DNA reads TGCGCCAGCAGCTACTCCGGGACAAAAGAGACCCAGTACTTC.

The rearrangement uses TRBV5-4 and TRBJ2-2, with 7 bases lining up with TRBD1. From germline, CDR1 is SGHNT and CDR2 YYREEE (reference sequence). Losses at the gene ends were 4 bases for V and 4 bases for J; bases not matched to a gene: 10. The CDR3 length is 16 residues. CDR3 coding DNA: TGTGCCAGCAGCCCAGGACAGGTTGTGGCCACCGGGGAGCTGTTTTTT. Translating it yields CASSPGQVVATGELFF. The variable domain in full, completed from reference TRBV5-4 and TRBJ2-2, reads ETGVTQSPTHLIKTRGQQVTLRCSSQSGHNTVSWYQQALGQGPQFIFQYYREEENGRGNFPPRFSGLQFPNYSSELNVNALELDDSALYLCASSPGQVVATGELFFGEGSRLTVL.

CDR3 loop: CASSYLGAGGYEQYF. DNA of the CDR3: TGTGCCAGCAGCTACCTTGGGGCGGGAGGGTACGAGCAGTACTTC. The chain combines TRBV3-1 (or the pseudogene TRBV3-2) with TRBJ2-7, with 9 bases lining up with TRBD2. The junction had 9 bases not matched to a gene; V was cut back by 5 bases and J by 4 bases. The germline V gene has CDR1 LGHDT and CDR2 YNNKEL (reference sequence). The CDR3 is 15 residues long.

This chain connects TRBV5-1 to TRBJ2-2; D is perhaps TRBD1 (6 bases). Per germline, CDR1 SGHRS and CDR2 YFSETQ. The CDR3 covers 14 residues. Trimming took 0 bases from V and 4 from J, leaving 7 bases between them. The CDR3: CASSLVGGTGELFF. The CDR3, as DNA: TGCGCCAGCAGCTTGGTAGGGGGCACCGGGGAGCTGTTTTTT.

The genes are TRBV7-3 and TRBJ1-1; D remains ambiguous. V was shortened by 1 base and J by 1 base, with 10 bases between the two germline ends. The CDR3 spans 15 residues. Germline CDR1 SGHTA, CDR2 FQGTGA. The CDR3 DNA reads as TGTGCCAGCAGCTTAAGGAAGGGCGAGAACACTGAAGCTTTCTTT. It encodes CASSLRKGENTEAFF.

The J gene is TRBJ2-1, the V gene TRBV27; the D gene is possibly TRBD1 (6 bases). Germline CDR1 MNHEY, CDR2 SMNVEV (reference sequence). This CDR3 is built from 17 residues. With 5 bases removed from V and 2 bases from J, the gap between germline ends came to 19 bases. The CDR3 DNA sequence: TGTGCCAGCAGTGGATGGTCGGGACAAAGAACCTACAATGAGCAGTTCTTC. Translated: CASSGWSGQRTYNEQFF.

The rearrangement uses TRBV28 and TRBJ2-7; perhaps TRBD2 as D (5 bases). Germline CDR1 and CDR2: MDHEN and SYDVKM. V dropped 7 bases and J dropped 1 base, with 20 bases sitting between them. This CDR3 region has 16 residues. This chain's CDR3 is CASTPGVLGKSYEQYF. The CDR3 bases are TGTGCCAGCACCCCCGGGGTATTGGGGAAATCCTACGAGCAGTACTTC. Drawing the rest from reference TRBV28 and TRBJ2-7, the complete variable domain is DVKVTQSSRYLVKRTGEKVFLECVQDMDHENMFWYRQDPGLGLRLIYFSYDVKMKEKGDIPEGYSVSREKKERFSLILESASTNQTSMYLCASTPGVLGKSYEQYFGPGTRLTVT.

The V call is TRBV5-8, the J call TRBJ2-1; 8 nucleotides match TRBD2. Germline V gene lookup returns CDR1 SGHTS and CDR2 YDEGEE. V gave up 0 bases and J gave up 4 bases; unmatched junction bases: 3. The CDR3 runs to 15 residues. CDR3 sequence (DNA): TGTGCCAGCAGCTTGGGACTAGCGTCTTACAATGAGCAGTTCTTC. Translating gives CASSLGLASYNEQFF. Complete variable domain (other parts from reference TRBV5-8 and TRBJ2-1): EAGVTQSPTHLIKTRGQQATLRCSPISGHTSVYWYQQALGLGLQFLLWYDEGEERNRGNFPPRFSGRQFPNYSSELNVNALELEDSALYLCASSLGLASYNEQFFGPGTRLTVL.

V gene TRBV6-2 or TRBV6-3 combines with J gene TRBJ2-7, with 7 bases identical to TRBD2. The germline V gene encodes CDR1 MNHEY and CDR2 SVGEGT. CDR3 length: 13 residues. V lost 6 bases, J lost 2 bases, and 4 bases stayed unmatched. The CDR3 loop reads CASSLGGTYEQYF. For the CDR3, the DNA is TGTGCCAGCAGCCTCGGGGGGACCTACGAGCAGTACTTC.

The V call is TRBV4-3, the J call TRBJ1-4; 7 bases map to TRBD1. This CDR3 is 15 amino acids long. Trimming removed 3 bases from V and 4 bases from J; junction bases left unmatched: 5. The germline CDR1 and CDR2 sequences are LGHNA and YSLEER. This CDR3 reads CASSHMGQLNEKLFF. DNA for the CDR3: TGCGCCAGCAGCCACATGGGACAGCTTAATGAAAAACTGTTTTTT.

This chain connects TRBV29-1 to TRBJ2-7, with a tentative D call TRBD1 (5 bases). The CDR3 consists of 14 residues. Trimming left V 5 bases short and J 4 bases short, with 18 bases between. The V gene's germline CDR1 is SQVTM and CDR2 ANQGSEA. The DNA of the CDR3 is TGCAGCGTTACTTCAGGGTCCTCTGGGTACGAGCAGTACTTC. Its translation: CSVTSGSSGYEQYF.

This clone was counted between two and nine times. V is TRBV19 and J is TRBJ1-2; D unresolved. The CDR3 extends over 12 amino acids. Trimming removed 6 bases at V and 0 bases at J, with 5 bases between. Per germline, CDR1 LNHDA and CDR2 SQIVND (reference sequence). For the CDR3, the DNA is TGTGCCAGTAGCCAAGCTAACTATGGCTACACCTTC. Its protein is CASSQANYGYTF.

This clone was found once. The chain links TRBV28 to TRBJ2-7; 7 bases map to TRBD1. Germline values: CDR1 MDHEN, CDR2 SYDVKM. The CDR3 extends over 14 amino acids. V lost 10 bases to trimming and J lost 2 bases; unmatched junction nucleotides: 11. CDR3 protein: CATNTPTGTYEQYF. As DNA, the CDR3 is TGTGCCACCAACACCCCGACAGGGACCTACGAGCAGTACTTC.

CDR3 sequence: CASSPLLLAGVSGGELFF. CDR3 sequence (DNA): TGTGCCAGCAGCCCACTCTTGCTAGCGGGAGTGTCGGGCGGGGAGCTGTTTTTT. V gene TRBV3-1 (or the pseudogene TRBV3-2) combines with J gene TRBJ2-2; 10 nucleotides agree with TRBD2. The CDR3 sequence is 18 residues long. With V trimmed by 4 bases and J by 7 bases, 15 bases remained unmatched. The germline CDR1 and CDR2 sequences are LGHDT and YNNKEL (reference sequence).

The rearrangement uses TRBV28 and TRBJ1-5; D is ambiguous. The germline V gene has CDR1 MDHEN and CDR2 SYDVKM. CDR3 length equals 14 residues. V lost 5 bases, J lost 3 bases, and 11 bases lay in between. The CDR3 spells CASSRDKLNQPQHF. CDR3 nucleotides: TGTGCCAGCAGTCGCGACAAACTCAATCAGCCCCAGCATTTT.

The chain is built from TRBV28 and TRBJ2-3; TRBD2 matches at 11 bases. CDR1 and CDR2 (germline): MDHEN, SYDVKM. CDR3 length: 16 amino acids. The J segment lost 0 bases and the V segment lost 6 bases, leaving 5 bases of the junction unmatched. This CDR3 is CASSLSGRASTDTQYF. The CDR3 bases are TGTGCCAGCAGCCTTAGCGGGAGGGCAAGCACAGATACGCAGTATTTT.

The chain employs TRBV4-1 and TRBJ1-6, with D perhaps TRBD1 (5 bases). Trimming removed 4 bases at V and 8 bases at J, with 15 bases between. Germline CDR1 MGHRA, CDR2 YSYEKL. There are 15 residues in the CDR3. The CDR3 sequence is CASSRGILRDSPLHF. CDR3 coding DNA: TGCGCCAGCAGCCGGGGGATCCTTAGGGATTCACCCCTCCACTTT.

J is TRBJ1-6 and V is TRBV28; D gene unclear. V was trimmed by 6 bases and J by 4 bases, leaving 10 bases between them. The CDR3 spans 14 residues. Germline-derived CDR1 and CDR2 are MDHEN and SYDVKM. The CDR3 loop reads CASRTPPYNSPLHF. The CDR3 DNA follows: TGTGCCAGCAGAACCCCTCCATATAATTCACCCCTCCACTTT.

The chain has TRBV7-3 and TRBJ1-5; no firm D call. The germline CDR1 and CDR2 sequences are SGHTA and FQGTGA. CDR3 size: 14 residues. V lost 8 bases and J lost 7, with 18 bases in between. The CDR3 DNA reads TGTGCCAGCGCCTTACACCCGGGCGACCAGCCCCAGCATTTT. Translating gives CASALHPGDQPQHF.

The rearrangement uses TRBV2 and TRBJ2-1; D is undetermined. The CDR3 sequence is 15 residues long. In germline, CDR1 is SNHLY, CDR2 FYNNEI. V gave up 0 bases and J gave up 6 bases, with 12 bases separating them. CDR3 bases: TGTGCCAGCAGTGAAGCGCTCAGCGTGGGCAATGAGCAGTTCTTC. This translates into CASSEALSVGNEQFF.

This clone was counted a single time. The chain employs TRBV5-6 and TRBJ2-2, with a weak D call TRBD1 (5 bases). This CDR3 contains 16 residues. The germline CDR1 and CDR2 sequences are SGHDT and YYEEEE. V was trimmed by 4 bases and J by 1 base, leaving 14 bases between them. In DNA form, the CDR3 reads TGTGCCAGCAGCCGGATTGTCGGACAGAACACCGGGGAGCTGTTTTTT. Amino acids: CASSRIVGQNTGELFF.

The chain combines TRBV11-2 with TRBJ2-3, with D perhaps TRBD1 or TRBD2 (5 bases each). The CDR3 runs to 17 residues. Per the germline V gene, CDR1 is SGHAT and CDR2 is FQNNGV. V gave up 3 bases and J gave up 2 bases, with 18 bases separating them. In nucleotides, the CDR3 is TGTGCCAGCAGCTTGAGGGGAAAGTTCCAAGCCACAGATACGCAGTATTTT. Amino acids: CASSLRGKFQATDTQYF.

The rearrangement joins TRBV6-5 to TRBJ1-1; D might be TRBD1 (5 bases). Trimming took off 6 bases at V and 2 bases at J, with 16 bases between the two ends. This CDR3 comprises 15 residues. Germline V lookup: CDR1 MNHEY, CDR2 SVGAGI. CDR3 region: CASRPGTLTNTEAFF. The CDR3 region has the DNA TGTGCCAGCAGACCCGGGACCTTAACCAACACTGAAGCTTTCTTT.

The chain carries TRBV4-3 and TRBJ2-1; no reliable D call. Germline assignment: CDR1 LGHNA and CDR2 YSLEER. This CDR3 has 15 residues. Deletions cut 4 bases from V and 8 bases from J, with 18 bases between. CDR3 nucleotide sequence: TGCGCCAGCAGCCTCCATCGGCTACCTTCCTATGAGCAGTTCTTC. Its translation: CASSLHRLPSYEQFF.

The chain recombines TRBV12-3 or TRBV12-4 with TRBJ1-1; no definite D call. This CDR3 is built from 13 residues. Between the trimmed V and J ends, which lost 6 bases and 3 bases, there was a span of 11 bases. The CDR3 DNA sequence: TGTGCCAGCAGCAAGGTTATGGACACTGAAGCTTTCTTT. Translating it yields CASSKVMDTEAFF.

V and J are TRBV4-3 and TRBJ2-1, with D perhaps TRBD2 (7 bases). Trimming removed 4 bases at V and 0 bases at J, with 13 bases between. Germline V CDR1 and CDR2: LGHNA, YSLEER. CDR3 length: 16 residues. CDR3 sequence reads: CASSLLRGGSYNEQFF. In nucleotides, the CDR3 is TGCGCCAGCAGCCTTCTAAGGGGGGGCTCCTACAATGAGCAGTTCTTC.

The chain carries TRBV4-1 and TRBJ1-6; D gene unclear. With 4 bases removed from V and 5 bases from J, the gap between germline ends came to 18 bases. The germline V gene encodes CDR1 MGHRA and CDR2 YSYEKL. This CDR3 contains 17 residues. CDR3 DNA sequence: TGCGCCAGCAGCCCAGAGACGGTTCGCGTTAATAATTCACCCCTCCACTTT. The encoded protein is CASSPETVRVNNSPLHF.